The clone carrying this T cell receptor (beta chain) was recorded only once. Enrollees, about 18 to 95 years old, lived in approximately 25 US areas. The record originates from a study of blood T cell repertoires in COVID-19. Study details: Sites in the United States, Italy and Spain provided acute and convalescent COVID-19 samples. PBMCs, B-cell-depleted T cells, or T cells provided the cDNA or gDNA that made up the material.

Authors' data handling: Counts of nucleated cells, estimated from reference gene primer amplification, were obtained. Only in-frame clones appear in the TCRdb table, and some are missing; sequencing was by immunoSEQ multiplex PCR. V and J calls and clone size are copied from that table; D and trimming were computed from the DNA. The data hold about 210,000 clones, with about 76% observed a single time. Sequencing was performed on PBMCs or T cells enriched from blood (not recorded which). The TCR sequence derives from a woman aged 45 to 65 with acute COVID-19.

The DNA of the CDR3 is TGCAGCGTTGAAGATCCCCATTCGAGCCACACTGAAGCTTTCTTT. This translates into CSVEDPHSSHTEAFF. The chain links TRBV29-1 to TRBJ1-1; D remains unclear. V was pared by 0 bases and J by 3 bases, with 14 bases between. Germline loops: CDR1 SQVTM, CDR2 ANQGSEA. The CDR3 extends over 15 amino acids.